A selection of T cell receptor beta chains follows, all from one sample in a study of control samples from healthy donors and cancer patients. TCRdb's table, derived via immunoSEQ multiplex PCR, lists solely in-frame clones and lacks some. The table lists about 120,000 clones, 89% of them singletons, with 40% in the top ten. Sequenced: blood. Receptor source: a man over 45 in good health. Each CDR3 is given with its conserved first and last residue. A D gene is named only where the DNA matches it firmly. The size field is filled for only some rows; it gives once, few, many or a size class.

v_call: TRBV7-8
d_call: NA
j_call: TRBJ2-5
clone_size: NA
cdr3_aa: CASSLFKQEGGETQYF
cdr3_nt: TGTGCCAGCAGCTTATTTAAGCAGGAGGGCGGGGAGACCCAGTACTTC

v_call: TRBV7-2
d_call: NA
j_call: TRBJ2-5
clone_size: NA
cdr3_aa: CASSLASYVSQETQYF
cdr3_nt: TGTGCCAGCAGCTTAGCCAGCTACGTTTCCCAAGAGACCCAGTACTTC

v_call: TRBV29-1
d_call: TRBD1
j_call: TRBJ1-1
clone_size: once
cdr3_aa: CSVQAGGYTEAFF
cdr3_nt: TGCAGCGTCCAGGCAGGGGGCTATACTGAAGCTTTCTTT

v_call: TRBV5-5
d_call: NA
j_call: TRBJ1-6
clone_size: NA
cdr3_aa: CASSLGLGNSPLHF
cdr3_nt: TGTGCCAGCAGCCTCGGGCTGGGAAATTCACCCCTCCACTTT

v_call: TRBV6-5
d_call: NA
j_call: TRBJ1-6
clone_size: NA
cdr3_aa: CASSFTDSPLHF
cdr3_nt: TGTGCCAGCAGTTTTACGGATTCACCCCTCCACTTT

v_call: TRBV5-4
d_call: TRBD2
j_call: TRBJ2-2
clone_size: NA
cdr3_aa: CASGGAGGRTGELFF
cdr3_nt: TGTGCCAGCGGGGGAGCGGGGGGGCGGACCGGGGAGCTGTTTTTT

v_call: TRBV5-1
d_call: NA
j_call: TRBJ1-4
clone_size: NA
cdr3_aa: CASSLAGHKNEKLFF
cdr3_nt: TGCGCCAGCAGCTTGGCCGGACACAAGAATGAAAAACTGTTTTTT

v_call: TRBV14
d_call: NA
j_call: TRBJ1-1
clone_size: NA
cdr3_aa: CASSQQGVSTEAFF
cdr3_nt: TGTGCCAGCAGCCAACAGGGTGTTAGCACTGAAGCTTTCTTT

v_call: TRBV7-6
d_call: TRBD1
j_call: TRBJ1-2
clone_size: NA
cdr3_aa: CASSEGQGGGYTF
cdr3_nt: TGTGCCAGCAGCGAGGGACAGGGGGGAGGCTACACCTTC

v_call: TRBV5-5
d_call: NA
j_call: TRBJ2-3
clone_size: NA
cdr3_aa: CASSSFSTDTQYF
cdr3_nt: TGTGCCAGCAGCTCCTTTAGCACAGATACGCAGTATTTT

v_call: TRBV18
d_call: NA
j_call: TRBJ1-4
clone_size: NA
cdr3_aa: CASSPIRSDATNEKLFF
cdr3_nt: TGTGCCAGCTCACCAATTCGAAGTGATGCAACTAATGAAAAACTGTTTTTT

v_call: TRBV10-2
d_call: TRBD1
j_call: TRBJ1-6
clone_size: NA
cdr3_aa: CASSRLGQGNSPLHF
cdr3_nt: TGCGCCAGCAGTAGATTGGGACAGGGGAACTCACCCCTCCACTTT

v_call: TRBV5-4
d_call: TRBD2
j_call: TRBJ2-5
clone_size: NA
cdr3_aa: CASSPGLAGGRETQYF
cdr3_nt: TGTGCCAGCAGCCCCGGACTAGCGGGGGGGCGGGAGACCCAGTACTTC

v_call: TRBV18
d_call: NA
j_call: TRBJ1-1
clone_size: NA
cdr3_aa: CASSQGYTEAFF
cdr3_nt: TGTGCCAGCTCCCAGGGATACACTGAAGCTTTCTTT

v_call: TRBV27
d_call: NA
j_call: TRBJ2-3
clone_size: once
cdr3_aa: CASRRTARGTDTQYF
cdr3_nt: TGTGCCAGCAGGCGGACTGCTCGGGGTACAGATACGCAGTATTTT

v_call: TRBV12-3/TRBV12-4
d_call: NA
j_call: TRBJ1-1
clone_size: NA
cdr3_aa: CASSPLRAFF
cdr3_nt: TGTGCCAGCAGTCCCTTGAGGGCTTTCTTT

v_call: TRBV7-6
d_call: TRBD2
j_call: TRBJ2-1
clone_size: NA
cdr3_aa: CASSPRSGGPGEQFF
cdr3_nt: TGTGCCAGCAGCCCTCGGAGCGGGGGGCCCGGTGAGCAGTTCTTC

v_call: TRBV30
d_call: NA
j_call: TRBJ2-5
clone_size: once
cdr3_aa: CAWSRAGETQYF
cdr3_nt: TGTGCCTGGAGTCGGGCAGGGGAGACCCAGTACTTC

v_call: TRBV27
d_call: NA
j_call: TRBJ1-3
clone_size: NA
cdr3_aa: CASSLRVGGNTIYF
cdr3_nt: TGTGCCAGCAGTTTAAGGGTCGGAGGAAACACCATATATTTT

v_call: TRBV6-5
d_call: TRBD1
j_call: TRBJ1-5
clone_size: NA
cdr3_aa: CASSPTGGSPIQHF
cdr3_nt: TGTGCCAGCAGTCCCACAGGGGGCTCGCCCATCCAGCATTTT

v_call: TRBV6-5
d_call: NA
j_call: TRBJ2-7
clone_size: NA
cdr3_aa: CASSYSINGGRYEQYF
cdr3_nt: TGTGCCAGCAGTTACTCGATCAACGGGGGCCGGTACGAGCAGTACTTC

v_call: TRBV19
d_call: TRBD1
j_call: TRBJ2-2
clone_size: NA
cdr3_aa: CASSRTGIGTGELFF
cdr3_nt: TGTGCCAGTAGTAGGACAGGTATAGGGACCGGGGAGCTGTTTTTT